This T cell receptor (beta chain) originates from a study of blood T cell repertoires in COVID-19. Study-level background: Sites across the United States, Italy and Spain contributed samples from acute and convalescent COVID-19. T cells, B-cell-depleted T cells, or PBMCs supplied cDNA or gDNA.

Original processing notes: Amplification of reference gene primers was used by the study to estimate nucleated cell counts. Generated by immunoSEQ multiplex PCR, the TCRdb table keeps only in-frame clones and is missing some. V, J and clone size reflect that table, while D and trimming were determined from the DNA. The table records more than 200,000 clones, 70% to 90% of them present only once. This CDR3 spans 13 amino acids. Trimming pared 5 bases from V and 8 bases from J, leaving 12 bases between. This chain uses TRBV12-3 or TRBV12-4 with TRBJ2-2, with unresolved D. The source material was peripheral blood. This clonotype originated in a man older than 75 with acute or convalescent COVID-19. The CDR3 DNA sequence: TGTGCCAGCAGTACTTACACGGAGGGGGAGCTGTTTTTT. This translates into CASSTYTEGELFF.